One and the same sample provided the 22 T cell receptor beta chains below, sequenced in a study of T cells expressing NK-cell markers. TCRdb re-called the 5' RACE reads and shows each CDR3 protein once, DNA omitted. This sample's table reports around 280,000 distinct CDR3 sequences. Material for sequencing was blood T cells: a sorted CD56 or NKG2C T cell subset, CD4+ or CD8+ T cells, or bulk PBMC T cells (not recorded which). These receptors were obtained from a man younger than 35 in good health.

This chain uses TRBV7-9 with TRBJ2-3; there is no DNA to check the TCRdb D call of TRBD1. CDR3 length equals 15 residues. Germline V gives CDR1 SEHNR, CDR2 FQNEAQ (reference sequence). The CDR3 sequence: CASSPGTASTDTQYF.

The chain's CDR3 is CASSQDSGREYGYTF. This chain links TRBV3-1 with TRBJ1-2. Germline V gives CDR1 LGHDT, CDR2 YNNKEL (reference sequence). There are 15 residues in the CDR3. The full variable domain, rest sourced from reference TRBV3-1 and TRBJ1-2, is DTAVSQTPKYLVTQMGNDKSIKCEQNLGHDTMYWYKQDSKKFLKIMFSYNNKELIINETVPNRFSPKSPDKAHLNLHINSLELGDSAVYFCASSQDSGREYGYTFGSGTRLTVV.

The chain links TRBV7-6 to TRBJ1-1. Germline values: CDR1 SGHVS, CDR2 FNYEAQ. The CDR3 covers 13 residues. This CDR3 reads CASSSAGSTEAFF.

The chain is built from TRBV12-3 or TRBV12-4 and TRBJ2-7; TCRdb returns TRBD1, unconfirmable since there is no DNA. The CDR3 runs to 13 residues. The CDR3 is CASTFYQGDEQYF.

This CDR3 is CASSPASGTSGKQYF. This chain joins TRBV18 and TRBJ2-7; TCRdb proposes TRBD2, but this gene call is untestable without DNA. In germline, CDR1 is KGHSH, CDR2 LQKENI. This CDR3 has 15 residues.

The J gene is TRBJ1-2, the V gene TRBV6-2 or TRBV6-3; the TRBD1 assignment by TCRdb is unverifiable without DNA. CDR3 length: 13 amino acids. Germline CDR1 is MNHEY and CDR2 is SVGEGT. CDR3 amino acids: CASSETASDGYTF.

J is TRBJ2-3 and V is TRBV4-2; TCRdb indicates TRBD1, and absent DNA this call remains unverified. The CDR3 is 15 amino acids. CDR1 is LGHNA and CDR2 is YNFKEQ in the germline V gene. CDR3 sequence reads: CASSPPGSNTDTQYF.

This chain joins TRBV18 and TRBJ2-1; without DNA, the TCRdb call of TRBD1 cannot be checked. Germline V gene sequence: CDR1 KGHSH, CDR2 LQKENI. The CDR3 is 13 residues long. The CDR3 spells CASSGGTEREQFF.

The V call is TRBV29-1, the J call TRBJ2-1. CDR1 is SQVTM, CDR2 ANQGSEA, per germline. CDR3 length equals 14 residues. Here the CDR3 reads CSVLKRESYNEQFF.

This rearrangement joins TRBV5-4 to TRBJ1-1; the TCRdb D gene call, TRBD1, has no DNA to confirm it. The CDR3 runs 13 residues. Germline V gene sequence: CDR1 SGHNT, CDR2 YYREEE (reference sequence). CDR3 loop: CASSSGQGAEAFF.

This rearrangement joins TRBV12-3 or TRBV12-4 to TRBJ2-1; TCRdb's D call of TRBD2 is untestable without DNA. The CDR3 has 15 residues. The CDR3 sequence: CASSRTSGGSNEQFF.

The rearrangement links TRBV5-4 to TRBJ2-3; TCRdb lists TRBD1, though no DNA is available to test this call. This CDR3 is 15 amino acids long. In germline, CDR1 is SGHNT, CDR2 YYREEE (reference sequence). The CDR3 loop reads CASSLGDRNTDTQYF.

CDR3 sequence: CASSELYSGTAQYF. The chain is built from TRBV6-1 and TRBJ2-3; TCRdb proposes TRBD2, but this gene call is untestable without DNA. The germline CDR1 and CDR2 sequences are MNHNS and SASEGT. CDR3 length equals 14 residues.

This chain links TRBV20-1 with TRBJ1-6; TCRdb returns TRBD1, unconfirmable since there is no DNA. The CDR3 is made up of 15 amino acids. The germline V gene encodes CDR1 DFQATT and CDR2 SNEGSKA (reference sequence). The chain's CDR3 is CSAFLGAVGNSPLHF.

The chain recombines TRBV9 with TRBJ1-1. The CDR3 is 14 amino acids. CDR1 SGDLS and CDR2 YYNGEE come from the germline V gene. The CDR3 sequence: CASSVEGQSNEAFF. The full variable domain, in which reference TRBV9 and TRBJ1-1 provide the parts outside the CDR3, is DSGVTQTPKHLITATGQRVTLRCSPRSGDLSVYWYQQSLDQGLQFLIQYYNGEERAKGNILERFSAQQFPDLHSELNLSSLELGDSALYFCASSVEGQSNEAFFGQGTRLTVV.

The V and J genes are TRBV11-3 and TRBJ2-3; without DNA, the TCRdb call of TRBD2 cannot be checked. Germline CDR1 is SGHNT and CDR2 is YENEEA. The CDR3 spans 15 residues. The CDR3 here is CASSPGGPSTDTQYF.

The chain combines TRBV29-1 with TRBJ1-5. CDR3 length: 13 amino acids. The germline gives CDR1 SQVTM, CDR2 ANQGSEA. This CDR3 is CSVEVSRDQPQHF.

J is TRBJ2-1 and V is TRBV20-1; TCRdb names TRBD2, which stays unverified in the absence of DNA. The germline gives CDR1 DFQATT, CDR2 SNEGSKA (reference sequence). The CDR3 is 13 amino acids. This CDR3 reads CSAPGLAGGPEFF.

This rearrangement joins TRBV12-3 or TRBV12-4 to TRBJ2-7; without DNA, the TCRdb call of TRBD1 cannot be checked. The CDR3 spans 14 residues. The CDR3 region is CASSFRDRETEQYF.

CDR3 in amino acids: CASSAQQSYNEQFF. This chain uses TRBV5-1 with TRBJ2-1. The CDR3 extends over 14 amino acids. The germline V gene has CDR1 SGHRS and CDR2 YFSETQ. Complete variable domain (other parts from reference TRBV5-1 and TRBJ2-1): KAGVTQTPRYLIKTRGQQVTLSCSPISGHRSVSWYQQTPGQGLQFLFEYFSETQRNKGNFPGRFSGRQFSNSRSEMNVSTLELGDSALYLCASSAQQSYNEQFFGPGTRLTVL.

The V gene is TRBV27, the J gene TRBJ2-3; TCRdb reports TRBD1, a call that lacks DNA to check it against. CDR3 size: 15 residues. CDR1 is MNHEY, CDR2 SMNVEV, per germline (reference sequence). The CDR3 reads CASSFMSRLADTQYF.

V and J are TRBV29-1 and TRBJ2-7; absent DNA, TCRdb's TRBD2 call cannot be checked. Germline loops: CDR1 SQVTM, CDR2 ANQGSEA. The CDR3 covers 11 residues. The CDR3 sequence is CSVERTHEQYF.